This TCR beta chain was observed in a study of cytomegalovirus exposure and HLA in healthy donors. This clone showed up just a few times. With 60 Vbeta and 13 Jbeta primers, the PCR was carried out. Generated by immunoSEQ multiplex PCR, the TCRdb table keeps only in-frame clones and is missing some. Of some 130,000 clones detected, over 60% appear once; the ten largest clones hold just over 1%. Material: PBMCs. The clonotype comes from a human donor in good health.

CDR3 DNA: TGTGCCAGCAGCCAAGGGACAATGAACACTGAAGCTTTCTTT. Translation: CASSQGTMNTEAFF. The chain joins TRBV4-2 to TRBJ1-1, with D possibly TRBD1 on 5 matching bases. CDR1 is LGHNA and CDR2 is YNFKEQ in the germline V gene. V lost 1 base, J lost 0 bases, and 6 bases lay in between. This CDR3 spans 14 amino acids.